The entry that follows covers one T cell receptor beta chain sequence. Its specificity is unknown. TCRdb's copy holds only in-frame clones and misses some; the assay was immunoSEQ multiplex PCR. The repertoire holds 160,000 or so clones, around 90% seen once, with 4% to 5.5% in the top ten. J lost 0 bases, V lost 4 bases, and 8 bases had no gene match. This CDR3 contains 16 residues. Germline V gene data show CDR1 as SGHRS and CDR2 as YFSETQ. The data originate from a study of T cell responses to AZD1222 COVID-19 vaccine. Study-wide findings and caveats: Breadth and depth of Spike-specific TCRs rose after two AZD1222 doses. Donors in the cohort were predominantly white British and more often female, and clonal diversity was possibly underestimated. There were vaccine-associated CD4 TCRs across spike, dominant at 160-218 and 743-854.

The sequencing used peripheral blood, collected on day 0 of MenACWY control vaccination. This sequence originates from an adult in good health. The chain employs TRBV5-1 and TRBJ2-3; 7 bases align to TRBD2. The CDR3 sequence: CASSKDFSGSTDTQYF. The CDR3 nucleotides are TGCGCCAGCAGCAAGGACTTTAGCGGGAGCACAGATACGCAGTATTTT.